A selection of T cell receptor beta chains follows, all from one sample in a study of OX40 agonist ivuxolimab in advanced cancers. TCRdb's copy holds only in-frame clones and misses some; the assay was immunoSEQ multiplex PCR. The sample has approximately 62,000 clones; approximately 85% are singletons. The input for sequencing was CD4+ or CD8+ T cells sorted from blood, taken in a trial of the OX40 agonist ivuxolimab. Every receptor here comes from an adult with an advanced solid tumor such as melanoma, head and neck, liver or kidney cancer. The CDR3 runs from the conserved cysteine through the conserved F or W. A D gene is named only where the DNA matches it firmly. Clone size is given for some rows only: seen once, a few or many times, or a class if the clone is expanded.

TRBV7-2	TRBJ2-6	-	-	TGTGCCAGCAGCTTAGCGGCAGGGATCTCTGGGGCCAACGTCCTGACTTTC	CASSLAAGISGANVLTF
TRBV28	TRBJ2-1	TRBD1	-	TGTGCCAGCAGTTTTTCCGGGACAGGGAAATATAATGAGCAGTTCTTC	CASSFSGTGKYNEQFF
TRBV6-5	TRBJ2-7	TRBD1	-	TGTGCCAGCAGCAATGGACAGGGGAAGGTCGAGCAGTACTTC	CASSNGQGKVEQYF
TRBV9	TRBJ2-2	TRBD1	-	TGTGCCAGCAGCGTGGCAGGGGGTGATTCCGGGGAGCTGTTTTTT	CASSVAGGDSGELFF
TRBV2	TRBJ1-1	-	once	TGTGCCAGCAGCCAAGGTAGGGGGGGATGGACTGAAGCTTTCTTT	CASSQGRGGWTEAFF
TRBV11-1	TRBJ2-1	TRBD1	-	TGTGCCAGCAGCTTAGCGGGACAGGATATCAATGAGCAGTTCTTC	CASSLAGQDINEQFF
TRBV6-5	TRBJ2-7	TRBD2	once	TGTGCCAGTAAGCGGGAGAGCATTGGGGAGCAGTACTTC	CASKRESIGEQYF
TRBV11-2	TRBJ2-7	TRBD1	-	TGTGCCAGCAGCTCAAGAGGGACAGGGGGTTCCTACGAGCAGTACTTC	CASSSRGTGGSYEQYF
TRBV18	TRBJ2-1	-	once	TGTGCCAGCTCACCACCCGGCCAGGGTTCCTACAATGAGCAGTTCTTC	CASSPPGQGSYNEQFF
TRBV10-3	TRBJ2-1	TRBD1	-	TGTGCCATCTGGATGGACAGGGGGTATGGTGAGCAGTTCTTC	CAIWMDRGYGEQFF
TRBV19	TRBJ2-6	-	-	TGTGCCAGTATGGAGGGCTCTGGGGCCAACGTCCTGACTTTC	CASMEGSGANVLTF
TRBV7-2	TRBJ2-7	-	-	TGTGCCAGCAGCTTAACAGGGACCTCCTACGAGCAGTACTTC	CASSLTGTSYEQYF
TRBV5-6	TRBJ2-2	-	-	TGTGCCAGCAGCTTGGTAGGATTTGGGCCGGGGGAGCTGTTTTTT	CASSLVGFGPGELFF
TRBV7-2	TRBJ2-7	-	-	TGTGCCAGCAGCTCGACCTACGAGCAGTACTTC	CASSSTYEQYF
TRBV6-6	TRBJ1-1	-	-	TGTGCCAGCATTGGAAACACTGAAGCTTTCTTT	CASIGNTEAFF
TRBV5-1	TRBJ2-7	TRBD2	-	TGCGCCAGCAGCCCTGGGGGGGGGTACTACGAGCAGTACTTC	CASSPGGGYYEQYF
TRBV30	TRBJ1-4	-	once	TGTGCCTGGGGAGTGAGAGCAGGGATAGGGGAACTAGGAGCTGAAAAACTGTTTTTT	CAWGVRAGIGELGAEKLFF
TRBV2	TRBJ1-6	TRBD1	-	TGTGCCAGCAGTGAAGCTTTATCCGCCGGGACAGGGGTTTCACCCCTCCACTTT	CASSEALSAGTGVSPLHF
TRBV6-5	TRBJ1-2	-	-	TGTGCCAGCAGTTCAGGGAGTTATGGCTACACCTTC	CASSSGSYGYTF
TRBV2	TRBJ2-5	-	-	TGTGCCAGCAGACCGGACATAGAAGAGACCCAGTACTTC	CASRPDIEETQYF
TRBV7-9	TRBJ2-7	TRBD1	-	TGTGCCAGCAGCCGGACAGGGAACGAGCAGTACTTC	CASSRTGNEQYF
TRBV5-6	TRBJ1-2	-	once	TGTGCCAGCAGCTGGGAAAGGGGCCGGGGCTATGGCTACACCTTC	CASSWERGRGYGYTF
TRBV6-1	TRBJ2-7	-	-	TGTGCCAGCAGTACCTCCTACGAGCAGTACTTC	CASSTSYEQYF
TRBV15	TRBJ1-5	TRBD1	-	TGTGCCACCAGCAGAAAAGGGGGACAGGGGTCACGGTCAGCCCAGCATTTT	CATSRKGGQGSRSAQHF
TRBV28	TRBJ2-7	TRBD1	-	TGTGCCAGCAGTTTACCCGGACAGGGCCACGAGCAGTACTTC	CASSLPGQGHEQYF
TRBV5-6	TRBJ2-1	-	-	TGTGCCAGCAGCTTGGAACTCAATGAGCAGTTCTTC	CASSLELNEQFF
TRBV7-8	TRBJ1-1	-	-	TGTGCCAGCAGAGTCGGGGAGGAAACTGAAGCTTTCTTT	CASRVGEETEAFF
TRBV7-3	TRBJ2-1	-	-	TGTGCCAGCAGCTTATGGTCTGGGGAGTTTAATGAGCAGTTCTTC	CASSLWSGEFNEQFF
TRBV21-1	TRBJ2-1	-	-	TGTGCCAGCAGCTTCGGGCGGGATCGGGGGCGTTACAATGAGCAGTTCTTC	CASSFGRDRGRYNEQFF
TRBV4-1	TRBJ1-3	-	-	TGCGCCAGCAGCTTCCCAACGGGGAACACCATATATTTT	CASSFPTGNTIYF
TRBV5-1	TRBJ2-7	TRBD2	-	TGCGCCAGCAGCTTGTCAAGCGGGGGCAAATACGAGCAGTACTTC	CASSLSSGGKYEQYF
TRBV27	TRBJ1-3	TRBD1	-	TGTGCCAGCACGACAGGGTACCCTGGAAACACCATATATTTT	CASTTGYPGNTIYF
TRBV9	TRBJ2-1	-	-	TGTGCCAGCAGCGTAGCGGGCGCAAGCTCCTACAATGAGCAGTTCTTC	CASSVAGASSYNEQFF
TRBV29-1	TRBJ1-2	TRBD1	-	TGCAGCGTTGGGCAGTCCAGGGGGAACAGGGGCTACACCTTC	CSVGQSRGNRGYTF
TRBV30	TRBJ1-6	-	-	TGTGCCTGGAGTAACGGGCTTCGGGTTGATAATTCACCCCTCCACTTT	CAWSNGLRVDNSPLHF
TRBV10-2	TRBJ1-2	TRBD1	-	TGCGCCAGCAGTGCCGGGACAGGGGGCACCCGGAGGGTCTACTATGGCTACACCTTC	CASSAGTGGTRRVYYGYTF
TRBV11-2	TRBJ1-5	-	-	TGTGCCAGCAGCTTAAAGGACAGCAATCAGCCCCAGCATTTT	CASSLKDSNQPQHF
TRBV5-1	TRBJ2-2	TRBD1	-	TGCGCCAGCAGCGTGACAGGGTATGGATCCGGGGAGCTGTTTTTT	CASSVTGYGSGELFF
TRBV5-4	TRBJ2-4	TRBD2	-	TGTGCCAGCAGCATAAGACTAGCGGGGGGTACCAAAAACATTCAGTACTTC	CASSIRLAGGTKNIQYF
TRBV5-4	TRBJ2-2	-	-	TGTGCCAGCAGCCAAGACCCGAACACCGGGGAGCTGTTTTTT	CASSQDPNTGELFF
TRBV18	TRBJ1-1	-	few	TGTGCCAGCTCGACGGACACTGAAGCTTTCTTT	CASSTDTEAFF
TRBV5-5	TRBJ2-7	TRBD1	-	TGTGCCAGCAGCTCCCTGACAGGGGGCAGCTCCTACGAGCAGTACTTC	CASSSLTGGSSYEQYF
TRBV5-1	TRBJ1-1	TRBD1	-	TGCGCCAGCAGCTTGGATGGGACAGGAGCGAACACTGAAGCTTTCTTT	CASSLDGTGANTEAFF
TRBV18	TRBJ1-3	-	-	TGTGCCAGCTCGCCGGGACTTTCAACTGGAAACACCATATATTTT	CASSPGLSTGNTIYF
TRBV19	TRBJ1-1	-	-	TGTGCCAGTAGTATGGACAGCCAGAACACTGAAGCTTTCTTT	CASSMDSQNTEAFF
TRBV7-9	TRBJ2-7	TRBD1	-	TGTGCCAGCAGCCGTGATCCGGGACAGGGGAATTACGAGCAGTACTTC	CASSRDPGQGNYEQYF
TRBV5-1	TRBJ2-7	TRBD1	-	TGCGCCAGCAGCGTGGGACAGGGGGGCTACGAGCAGTACTTC	CASSVGQGGYEQYF
TRBV15	TRBJ1-5	TRBD1	-	TGTGCCACCAGCAGAATGACAGGGGGCCGGCCCCAGCATTTT	CATSRMTGGRPQHF
TRBV9	TRBJ2-1	TRBD2	-	TGTGCCAGCAGCGTAGGGGGGGGGAGTACTGAGCAGTTCTTC	CASSVGGGSTEQFF
TRBV5-1	TRBJ1-1	-	-	TGCGCCAGCAGCTTGGAAACATGGGCGGGGAACACTGAAGCTTTCTTT	CASSLETWAGNTEAFF
TRBV7-9	TRBJ1-2	-	-	TGTGCCAGCAGCTTCGGGGGCGCGGTGGGCTACACCTTC	CASSFGGAVGYTF
TRBV11-2	TRBJ1-3	TRBD1	once	TGTGCCAGCAGCCGAAAAACAGGGGATCGATTATATTTT	CASSRKTGDRLYF
TRBV9	TRBJ2-7	-	-	TGTGCCAGCAGCGTAGGCCCGGGCGGCGACGAGCAGTACTTC	CASSVGPGGDEQYF
TRBV28	TRBJ1-1	-	-	TGTGCCAGCACCCCTCGGGCAGCCGCTTTAACTGAAGCTTTCTTT	CASTPRAAALTEAFF